This T cell receptor beta chain was profiled in a study of blood T cell repertoires in COVID-19. At the level of the study: Sites in the United States, Italy and Spain provided acute and convalescent COVID-19 samples. The cDNA or gDNA used as material had been derived from T cells, B-cell-depleted T cells, or PBMCs.

CDR1 and CDR2 from the germline V gene are SGHVS and FQNEAQ. Trimming stripped 2 bases from V and 6 bases from J, with 11 bases between. The CDR3 loop spans 13 amino acids. In the source study's methods: From reference gene primer amplification, estimates of nucleated cell counts were derived. Clones were read by immunoSEQ multiplex PCR, and TCRdb kept only the in-frame ones, dropping some. V and J calls plus clone size are reproduced from that table; the DNA served to infer D and trimming. Here the sample spans some 250,000 clones, roughly 80% being singletons. What was sequenced was peripheral blood. V and J are TRBV7-8 and TRBJ2-7, with D uncertain. The receptor's source is an elderly woman with acute or convalescent COVID-19. CDR3 sequence reads: CASSLNPNGEQYF. The CDR3 DNA sequence: TGTGCCAGCAGCTTAAATCCTAACGGCGAGCAGTACTTC.